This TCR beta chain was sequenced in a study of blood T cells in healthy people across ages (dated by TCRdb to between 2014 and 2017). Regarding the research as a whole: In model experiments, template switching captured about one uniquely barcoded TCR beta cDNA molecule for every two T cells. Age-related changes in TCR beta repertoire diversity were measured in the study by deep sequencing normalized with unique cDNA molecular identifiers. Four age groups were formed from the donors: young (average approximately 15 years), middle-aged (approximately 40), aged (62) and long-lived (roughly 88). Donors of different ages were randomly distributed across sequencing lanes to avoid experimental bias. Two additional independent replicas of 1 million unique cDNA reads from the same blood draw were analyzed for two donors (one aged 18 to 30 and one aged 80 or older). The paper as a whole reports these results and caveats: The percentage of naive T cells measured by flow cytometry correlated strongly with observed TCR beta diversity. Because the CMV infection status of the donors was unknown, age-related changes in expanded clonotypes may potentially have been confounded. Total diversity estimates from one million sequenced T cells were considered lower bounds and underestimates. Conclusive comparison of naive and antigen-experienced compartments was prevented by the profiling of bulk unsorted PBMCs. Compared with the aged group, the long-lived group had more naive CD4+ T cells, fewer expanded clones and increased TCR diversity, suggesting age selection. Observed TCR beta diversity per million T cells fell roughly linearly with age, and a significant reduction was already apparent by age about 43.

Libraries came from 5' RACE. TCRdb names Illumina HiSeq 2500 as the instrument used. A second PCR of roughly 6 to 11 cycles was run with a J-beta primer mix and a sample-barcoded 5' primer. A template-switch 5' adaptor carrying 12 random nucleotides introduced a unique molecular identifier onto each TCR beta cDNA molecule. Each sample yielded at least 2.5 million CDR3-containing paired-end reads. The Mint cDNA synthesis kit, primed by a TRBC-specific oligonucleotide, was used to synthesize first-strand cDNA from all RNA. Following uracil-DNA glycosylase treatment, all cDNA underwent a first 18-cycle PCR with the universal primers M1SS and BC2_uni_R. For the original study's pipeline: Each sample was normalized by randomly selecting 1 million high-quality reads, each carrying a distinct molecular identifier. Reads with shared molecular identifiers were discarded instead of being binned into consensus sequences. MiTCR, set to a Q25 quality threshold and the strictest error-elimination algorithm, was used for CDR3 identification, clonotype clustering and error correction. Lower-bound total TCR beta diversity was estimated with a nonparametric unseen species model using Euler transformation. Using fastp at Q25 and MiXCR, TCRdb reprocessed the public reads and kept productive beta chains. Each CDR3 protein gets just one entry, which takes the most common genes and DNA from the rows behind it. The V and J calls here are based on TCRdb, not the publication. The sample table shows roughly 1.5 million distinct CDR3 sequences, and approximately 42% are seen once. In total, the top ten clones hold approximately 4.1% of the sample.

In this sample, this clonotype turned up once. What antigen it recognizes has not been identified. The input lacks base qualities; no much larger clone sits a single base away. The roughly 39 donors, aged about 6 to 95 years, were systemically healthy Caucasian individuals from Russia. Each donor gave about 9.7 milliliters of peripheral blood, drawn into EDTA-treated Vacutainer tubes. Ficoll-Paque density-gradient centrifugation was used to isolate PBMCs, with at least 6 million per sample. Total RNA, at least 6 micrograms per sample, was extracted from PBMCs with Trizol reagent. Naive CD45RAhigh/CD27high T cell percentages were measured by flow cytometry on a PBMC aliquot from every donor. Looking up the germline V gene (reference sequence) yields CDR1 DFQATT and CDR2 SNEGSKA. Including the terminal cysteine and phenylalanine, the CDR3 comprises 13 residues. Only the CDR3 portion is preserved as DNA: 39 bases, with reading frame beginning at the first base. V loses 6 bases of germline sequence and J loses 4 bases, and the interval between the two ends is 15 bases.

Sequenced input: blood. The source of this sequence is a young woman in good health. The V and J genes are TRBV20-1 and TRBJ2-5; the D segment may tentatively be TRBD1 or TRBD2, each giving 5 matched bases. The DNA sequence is TGCAGTGCCCCAGGGCAGGGACGAGAGACCCAGTACTTC. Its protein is CSAPGQGRETQYF.